The rows below give T cell receptor beta chains drawn from one sample of a study of blood T cells in healthy people across ages. TCRdb independently ran MiXCR on the 5' RACE reads; one entry per CDR3 protein. The sample has over a million distinct CDR3 sequences, around 43% seen once. Sequenced input: blood. These receptors all stem from a woman aged 55-69 years in good health. CDR3s include the opening cysteine and the closing phenylalanine or tryptophan. Fields, in order: D gene, V gene, J gene, clone size, CDR3 DNA, CDR3 protein. D genes are given only for firm matches. Only some rows state a clone size, as once, few, many or a class for expanded clones.

D gene: TRBD1
V gene: TRBV29-1
J gene: TRBJ1-2
clone size: .
CDR3 DNA: TGCAGCGTCCCTGGGACAGACGACTATGGCTACACCTTC
CDR3 protein: CSVPGTDDYGYTF

D gene: .
V gene: TRBV29-1
J gene: TRBJ2-7
clone size: few
CDR3 DNA: TGCAGCGTTGCAGCGGAGGGTTTCTACGAGCAGTACTTC
CDR3 protein: CSVAAEGFYEQYF

D gene: .
V gene: TRBV18
J gene: TRBJ1-1
clone size: few
CDR3 DNA: TGTGCCAGCTCATTCAGGGGAAGGGACACTGAAGCTTTCTTT
CDR3 protein: CASSFRGRDTEAFF

D gene: .
V gene: TRBV12-3/TRBV12-4
J gene: TRBJ2-3
clone size: few
CDR3 DNA: TGTGCCAGCAGTTTGGGCGGATGGAGCACAGATACGCAGTATTTT
CDR3 protein: CASSLGGWSTDTQYF

D gene: .
V gene: TRBV2
J gene: TRBJ2-4
clone size: .
CDR3 DNA: TGTGCCAGCAGTCCCCGGGCGGCCAAAAACATTCAGTACTTC
CDR3 protein: CASSPRAAKNIQYF

D gene: TRBD1
V gene: TRBV30
J gene: TRBJ1-2
clone size: .
CDR3 DNA: TGTGCCTGGGGAAAGGGGGCGGGCTATGGCTACACCTTC
CDR3 protein: CAWGKGAGYGYTF

D gene: .
V gene: TRBV29-1
J gene: TRBJ2-5
clone size: few
CDR3 DNA: TGCAGCGTTGAGTTGGTGCGCGGGGACGGGGAGACCCAGTACTTC
CDR3 protein: CSVELVRGDGETQYF

D gene: TRBD2
V gene: TRBV30
J gene: TRBJ2-3
clone size: few
CDR3 DNA: TGTGCCTGGACTCGACGGACTAGCGGTAGACTCTTGCTCACAGATACGCAGTATTTT
CDR3 protein: CAWTRRTSGRLLLTDTQYF

D gene: .
V gene: TRBV18
J gene: TRBJ2-7
clone size: .
CDR3 DNA: TGTGCCGGCTCACCAGTAAACCAGGGCAGCTTCACCTACGAGCAGTACTTC
CDR3 protein: CAGSPVNQGSFTYEQYF

D gene: .
V gene: TRBV28
J gene: TRBJ2-7
clone size: .
CDR3 DNA: TGTGCCAGCAGTTTTTCCGGGCACTCCTACGAGCAGTACTTC
CDR3 protein: CASSFSGHSYEQYF

D gene: TRBD2
V gene: TRBV20-1
J gene: TRBJ2-1
clone size: .
CDR3 DNA: TGCAGTGGCCTTAGCGGGAGTCGTAGTAATGAGCAGTTCTTC
CDR3 protein: CSGLSGSRSNEQFF

D gene: TRBD1
V gene: TRBV12-3/TRBV12-4
J gene: TRBJ1-1
clone size: few
CDR3 DNA: TGTGCCAGCAGTTTAGGCAGGGGGCGAACTGAAGCTTTCTTT
CDR3 protein: CASSLGRGRTEAFF

D gene: .
V gene: TRBV6-1
J gene: TRBJ2-7
clone size: many
CDR3 DNA: TGTGCCAGCAGCGAGGACGCGGCAGCCTACGAGCAGTACTTC
CDR3 protein: CASSEDAAAYEQYF

D gene: TRBD1
V gene: TRBV4-1
J gene: TRBJ2-2
clone size: .
CDR3 DNA: TGCGCCAGCAGCCAAAACAGGGGTAACACCGGGGAGCTGTTTTTT
CDR3 protein: CASSQNRGNTGELFF

D gene: .
V gene: TRBV29-1
J gene: TRBJ2-3
clone size: .
CDR3 DNA: TGCAGCGTCCAAGGACTCATATCTAGCACAGATACGCAGTATTTT
CDR3 protein: CSVQGLISSTDTQYF

D gene: .
V gene: TRBV28
J gene: TRBJ1-2
clone size: .
CDR3 DNA: TGTGCCAGCAGTTTATCAACCTTCAACTATGGCTACACCTTC
CDR3 protein: CASSLSTFNYGYTF

D gene: .
V gene: TRBV29-1
J gene: TRBJ2-7
clone size: .
CDR3 DNA: TGCAGCGTTGAAGATCTTCGGGACGTACGCTACGAGCAGTACTTC
CDR3 protein: CSVEDLRDVRYEQYF

D gene: .
V gene: TRBV3-1
J gene: TRBJ1-2
clone size: .
CDR3 DNA: TGTGCCAGCAGCCCCGCCGGGGCCTTTCCGGGCTACACCTTC
CDR3 protein: CASSPAGAFPGYTF

D gene: .
V gene: TRBV7-2
J gene: TRBJ2-7
clone size: once
CDR3 DNA: TGTGCCAGCAGCTCCCAGGAAGTCTACGAGCAGTACTTC
CDR3 protein: CASSSQEVYEQYF

D gene: .
V gene: TRBV6-1
J gene: TRBJ1-2
clone size: .
CDR3 DNA: TGTGCCAGCAACGAAGGGGGAGGTAACTATGGCTACACCTTC
CDR3 protein: CASNEGGGNYGYTF

D gene: .
V gene: TRBV5-1
J gene: TRBJ2-7
clone size: few
CDR3 DNA: TGCGCCAGCAGCATTGGACAGCCCCTGTACAACGAGCAGTACTTC
CDR3 protein: CASSIGQPLYNEQYF

D gene: TRBD2
V gene: TRBV7-6
J gene: TRBJ2-7
clone size: .
CDR3 DNA: TGTGCCAGCAGCCCTGCGACTAGCGGAAACTACGAGCAGTACTTC
CDR3 protein: CASSPATSGNYEQYF

D gene: TRBD1
V gene: TRBV20-1
J gene: TRBJ1-6
clone size: .
CDR3 DNA: TGCAGTGCTAGAGGGGACAGGGGGCTTAATTCACCCCTCCACTTT
CDR3 protein: CSARGDRGLNSPLHF

D gene: .
V gene: TRBV9
J gene: TRBJ2-6
clone size: .
CDR3 DNA: TGTGCCAGCAGCATAGGAAGGGGCACTGGGGCCAACGTCCTGACTTTC
CDR3 protein: CASSIGRGTGANVLTF

D gene: .
V gene: TRBV27
J gene: TRBJ2-1
clone size: .
CDR3 DNA: TGTGCCAGCAGTTTATTCCCTCGGGAGTTCTCCTACAATGAGCAGTTCTTC
CDR3 protein: CASSLFPREFSYNEQFF

D gene: .
V gene: TRBV28
J gene: TRBJ2-3
clone size: .
CDR3 DNA: TGTGCCAGCCGGTCGCCCGAGACCAACACAGATACGCAGTATTTT
CDR3 protein: CASRSPETNTDTQYF

D gene: .
V gene: TRBV20-1
J gene: TRBJ2-7
clone size: .
CDR3 DNA: TGCAGTGCTAGAGGGCAGCTCAGCTCCTACGAGCAGTACTTC
CDR3 protein: CSARGQLSSYEQYF

D gene: TRBD2
V gene: TRBV18
J gene: TRBJ2-5
clone size: .
CDR3 DNA: TGTGCCAGCTCACCAAGCGGGGGAATCCAAGAGACCCAGTACTTC
CDR3 protein: CASSPSGGIQETQYF

D gene: .
V gene: TRBV29-1
J gene: TRBJ1-2
clone size: .
CDR3 DNA: TGCAGCGTTGAGAGCCCAAAGGGGCGGAGGTATGGCTACACCTTC
CDR3 protein: CSVESPKGRRYGYTF

D gene: .
V gene: TRBV4-2
J gene: TRBJ2-5
clone size: once
CDR3 DNA: TGTGCCAGCAGCCAAGAGGGGTTGGACAGCCAAGAGACCCAGTACTTC
CDR3 protein: CASSQEGLDSQETQYF

D gene: TRBD2
V gene: TRBV4-1
J gene: TRBJ2-3
clone size: .
CDR3 DNA: TGCGCCAGCAGCCAGTCGGGACTAGCGGATATCACAGATACGCAGTATTTT
CDR3 protein: CASSQSGLADITDTQYF

D gene: .
V gene: TRBV19
J gene: TRBJ2-7
clone size: few
CDR3 DNA: TGTGCCAGTAGGTGCGAGCAGTACTTC
CDR3 protein: CASRCEQYF

D gene: .
V gene: TRBV2
J gene: TRBJ2-5
clone size: .
CDR3 DNA: TGTGCCAGCAGTGAAGGCGGAGGAGGGGCGGGCGAGACCCAGTACTTC
CDR3 protein: CASSEGGGGAGETQYF

D gene: TRBD2
V gene: TRBV20-1
J gene: TRBJ2-1
clone size: few
CDR3 DNA: TGCAGTGCTAGAGCCCATAAGACTAGCGGGGAATACAATGAGCAGTTCTTC
CDR3 protein: CSARAHKTSGEYNEQFF

D gene: .
V gene: TRBV29-1
J gene: TRBJ2-3
clone size: few
CDR3 DNA: TGCAGCGTGCGCGGAAGTTACGGGAGCACAGATACGCAGTATTTT
CDR3 protein: CSVRGSYGSTDTQYF

D gene: TRBD2
V gene: TRBV6-2/TRBV6-3
J gene: TRBJ2-1
clone size: many
CDR3 DNA: TGTGCCAGCAGGACTAGCGGGCCCAATGAGCAGTTCTTC
CDR3 protein: CASRTSGPNEQFF

D gene: TRBD1
V gene: TRBV27
J gene: TRBJ1-2
clone size: .
CDR3 DNA: TGTGCCACCAGGGGGTGGACTAACTATGGCTACACCTTC
CDR3 protein: CATRGWTNYGYTF

D gene: .
V gene: TRBV12-3/TRBV12-4
J gene: TRBJ2-5
clone size: .
CDR3 DNA: TGTGCCAGCAGTTTTTTCAGGGTTGAGACCCAGTACTTC
CDR3 protein: CASSFFRVETQYF

D gene: .
V gene: TRBV9
J gene: TRBJ1-2
clone size: .
CDR3 DNA: TGTGCCAGCAGCGTCTTGGCAGGGGCCAGCTATGGCTACACCTTC
CDR3 protein: CASSVLAGASYGYTF

D gene: .
V gene: TRBV24-1
J gene: TRBJ2-3
clone size: .
CDR3 DNA: TGTGCCACCAGTCCCTCGGGGGAGACAGATACGCAGTATTTT
CDR3 protein: CATSPSGETDTQYF

D gene: TRBD1
V gene: TRBV29-1
J gene: TRBJ2-7
clone size: few
CDR3 DNA: TGCAGCGTTGAGGAGACAGGGAGCTACGAGCAGTACTTC
CDR3 protein: CSVEETGSYEQYF

D gene: .
V gene: TRBV29-1
J gene: TRBJ2-1
clone size: .
CDR3 DNA: TGCAGCGTGCCCCCGGGGTTGGGGACTTACAATGAGCAGTTCTTC
CDR3 protein: CSVPPGLGTYNEQFF

D gene: .
V gene: TRBV9
J gene: TRBJ2-7
clone size: few
CDR3 DNA: TGTGCCAGCAGCGTAGGAGAGGCCTACGAGCAGTACTTC
CDR3 protein: CASSVGEAYEQYF

D gene: .
V gene: TRBV5-4
J gene: TRBJ2-2
clone size: .
CDR3 DNA: TGTGCCAGCAGATCCCACTCCGGGGAGCTGTTTTTT
CDR3 protein: CASRSHSGELFF

D gene: .
V gene: TRBV24-1
J gene: TRBJ2-3
clone size: once
CDR3 DNA: TGTGCCACCAGTGATTCGGGACTGGGAGTGGCAGATACGCAGTATTTT
CDR3 protein: CATSDSGLGVADTQYF

D gene: .
V gene: TRBV7-2
J gene: TRBJ1-5
clone size: .
CDR3 DNA: TGTGCCAGCAGCTTAGCTGGGAAGCGCAATCAGCCCCAGCATTTT
CDR3 protein: CASSLAGKRNQPQHF

D gene: .
V gene: TRBV27
J gene: TRBJ2-7
clone size: few
CDR3 DNA: TGTGCCAGCAGTCACCGGGCCAGCTACGAGCAGTACTTC
CDR3 protein: CASSHRASYEQYF

D gene: TRBD1
V gene: TRBV9
J gene: TRBJ1-4
clone size: few
CDR3 DNA: TGTGCCAGCAGCCAAGGGACAGGCGACGAAAAACTGTTTTTT
CDR3 protein: CASSQGTGDEKLFF

D gene: .
V gene: TRBV12-3/TRBV12-4
J gene: TRBJ1-5
clone size: few
CDR3 DNA: TGTGCCAGCAGTTTAGACAGCAACACGGGGCATTTT
CDR3 protein: CASSLDSNTGHF

D gene: TRBD1
V gene: TRBV2
J gene: TRBJ2-7
clone size: few
CDR3 DNA: TGTGCCATTGGACAGGGGCTAGGTGAGCAGTACTTC
CDR3 protein: CAIGQGLGEQYF

D gene: .
V gene: TRBV29-1
J gene: TRBJ2-7
clone size: few
CDR3 DNA: TGCAGCGCCTCTGGTCCTCCCAGAGAGCAGTACTTC
CDR3 protein: CSASGPPREQYF

D gene: .
V gene: TRBV12-3/TRBV12-4
J gene: TRBJ2-3
clone size: .
CDR3 DNA: TGTGCCAGCAGTTTAGCGGGGGGGCCCGCATTCGCGTATTTT
CDR3 protein: CASSLAGGPAFAYF

D gene: .
V gene: TRBV24-1
J gene: TRBJ2-5
clone size: many
CDR3 DNA: TGTGCCACCAGTGATTTCGGGACCGCCCAAGAGACCCAGTACTTC
CDR3 protein: CATSDFGTAQETQYF

D gene: .
V gene: TRBV24-1
J gene: TRBJ1-5
clone size: few
CDR3 DNA: TGTGCCACCAGGCCGGGTCGGGGACGCAATCAGCCCCAGCATTTT
CDR3 protein: CATRPGRGRNQPQHF